The 17 T cell receptor beta chains reported below all come from one sample, sequenced in a study of blood T cell repertoires in COVID-19. The table came from immunoSEQ multiplex PCR; TCRdb's copy has only in-frame clones and leaves some out. The sample lists about 210,000 clones; roughly four fifths were seen once. Sequencing used peripheral blood. These receptors were collected from a woman aged 50 to 60 with active or convalescent COVID-19.

This sequence joins TRBV7-8 and TRBJ2-3, with 7 bases lining up with TRBD1. Germline V lookup: CDR1 SGHVS, CDR2 FQNEAQ. V lost 1 base, J lost 0 bases, and 4 bases stayed unmatched. This CDR3 is built from 16 residues. This CDR3 is CASSLVTGHSTDTQYF. CDR3 nucleotides: TGTGCCAGCAGCTTAGTGACAGGGCACAGCACAGATACGCAGTATTTT.

The chain recombines TRBV28 with TRBJ1-2; D not certain. Between the trimmed V and J ends, which lost 8 bases and 6 bases, there was a span of 7 bases. The CDR3 consists of 10 residues. In germline, CDR1 is MDHEN, CDR2 SYDVKM. CDR3 bases: TGTGCCAGCCGGAGTAATGGCTACACCTTC. Protein product: CASRSNGYTF.

This chain links TRBV28 with TRBJ2-7, with TRBD1 as a possible D gene (6 bases). The CDR3 runs 13 residues. Trimming removed 5 bases at V and 1 base at J, with 9 bases between. The germline CDR1 and CDR2 sequences are MDHEN and SYDVKM. This CDR3 is CASSPGQSYEQYV. In DNA, the CDR3 is TGTGCCAGCAGTCCCGGACAGTCCTACGAGCAGTACGTC.

The V gene is TRBV18, the J gene TRBJ2-6, with TRBD1 matching 11 bases. Germline CDR1 KGHSH, CDR2 LQKENI. CDR3 size: 17 residues. With V trimmed by 4 bases and J by 2 bases, 4 bases remained unmatched. CDR3 bases: TGTGCCAGCTCACTTGGACAGGGGGCCCCTGGGGCCAACGTCCTGACTTTC. It is translated as CASSLGQGAPGANVLTF.

This rearrangement joins TRBV7-2 to TRBJ2-3, with 8 bases matching TRBD2. The trim removed 2 bases at V and 4 bases at J, leaving 8 bases unmatched. This CDR3 comprises 16 residues. Germline V gene data show CDR1 as SGHTA and CDR2 as FQGNSA. The DNA of the CDR3 is TGTGCCAGCAGCTTATTCGAACGGACTAGCCCAGATACGCAGTATTTT. It yields the protein CASSLFERTSPDTQYF.

V and J are TRBV5-1 and TRBJ1-3; TRBD1 is a possible D gene (5 bases). CDR3 length: 15 amino acids. V lost 0 bases and J 0 bases, leaving 7 bases between the germline ends. Germline V gene lookup returns CDR1 SGHRS and CDR2 YFSETQ. Here the CDR3 reads CASSLDRSSGNTIYF. CDR3 bases: TGCGCCAGCAGCTTGGACAGGAGCTCTGGAAACACCATATATTTT.

This sequence joins TRBV7-2 and TRBJ2-5, with 8 bases identical to TRBD2. Germline V gene data show CDR1 as SGHTA and CDR2 as FQGNSA. Trimming at V came to 2 bases and at J to 6 bases, leaving 5 bases not matched to a gene. CDR3 size: 14 residues. DNA of the CDR3: TGTGCCAGCAGCTTAATGACTAGCGACAAGACCCAGTACTTC. It specifies CASSLMTSDKTQYF. Together with reference TRBV7-2 and TRBJ2-5, the CDR3 gives the full variable domain: GAGVSQSPSNKVTEKGKDVELRCDPISGHTALYWYRQSLGQGLEFLIYFQGNSAPDKSGLPSDRFSAERTGGSVSTLTIQRTQQEDSAVYLCASSLMTSDKTQYFGPGTRLLVL.

This clone came up a few times. Other DNA sequences in this sample translate to the same CDR3. The V and J genes are TRBV10-2 and TRBJ1-4; tentative D call: TRBD1 (5 bases). The CDR3 covers 13 residues. Trimming stripped 7 bases from V and 5 bases from J, with 11 bases between. Germline V gene sequence: CDR1 WSHSY, CDR2 SAAADI. The CDR3 here is CASTGHLNEKLFF. CDR3 sequence (DNA): TGCGCCAGCACAGGACACCTCAATGAAAAACTGTTTTTT.

This clone has more than one count but fewer than ten. This chain links TRBV10-3 with TRBJ1-6; 7 bases agree with TRBD1. Losses at the gene ends were 5 bases for V and 7 bases for J; bases not matched to a gene: 5. The CDR3 runs 14 residues. CDR1 is ENHRY, CDR2 SYGVKD, per germline. The CDR3 DNA reads TGTGCCATCAGTACAGGGGTGGGGAATTCACCCCTCCACTTT. Protein sequence: CAISTGVGNSPLHF.

V gene TRBV19 combines with J gene TRBJ1-2; 8 bases align to TRBD1. This CDR3 is 14 amino acids long. CDR1 LNHDA and CDR2 SQIVND come from the germline V gene (reference sequence). The V gene end was trimmed by 5 bases and the J gene end by 2 bases; junction bases not matched to a gene: 4. CDR3 amino acids: CASSRQGANYGYTF. CDR3 sequence (DNA): TGTGCCAGTAGTCGCCAGGGGGCGAACTATGGCTACACCTTC.

CDR3 in amino acids: CASSPPGTVSTEAFF. CDR3 bases: TGTGCCAGCAGCCCTCCCGGGACAGTGAGCACTGAAGCTTTCTTT. V and J are TRBV3-1 (or the pseudogene TRBV3-2) and TRBJ1-1, with 7 positions matching TRBD1. The junction had 9 bases not matched to a gene; V was cut back by 4 bases and J by 4 bases. This CDR3 comprises 15 residues. CDR1 and CDR2 from the germline V gene are LGHDT and YNNKEL (reference sequence).

The chain employs TRBV5-1 and TRBJ1-2; 9 positions agree with TRBD1. The length of the CDR3 is 15 residues. J gave up 6 bases and V 1 base, and 7 bases lay outside the gene matches. CDR1 SGHRS and CDR2 YFSETQ come from the germline V gene. In nucleotides, the CDR3 is TGCGCCAGCAGCTTGCTACCGGGACAGGGCAATGGCTACACCTTC. Its translation is CASSLLPGQGNGYTF.

The chain couples TRBV23-1 to TRBJ1-1; D is unresolved. TRBV23-1 carries the ORF label, with uncertain function. This CDR3 has 10 amino acids. The germline V and J ends were trimmed by 11 bases and 11 bases, with 15 bases remaining between them. The CDR3 DNA sequence: TGCGCCCCCCGGCCTGGGGAGGCTTTCTTT. Translating it yields CAPRPGEAFF.

The chain couples TRBV27 to TRBJ2-5; 10 nucleotides agree with TRBD2. CDR1 and CDR2 from the germline V gene are MNHEY and SMNVEV (reference sequence). This CDR3 is 18 amino acids long. V was clipped by 5 bases and J by 5 bases; unmatched bases: 17. CDR3 coding DNA: TGTGCCAGCAGTGCCCACCTTAGGAGCGGGGGGGCCGGGGAGACCCAGTACTTC. Translation: CASSAHLRSGGAGETQYF.

V is TRBV6-1 and J is TRBJ1-6, with D perhaps TRBD1 (5 bases). The CDR3 is 15 residues long. Germline loops: CDR1 MNHNS, CDR2 SASEGT. V lost 0 bases and J lost 7, with 10 bases in between. The DNA of the CDR3 is TGTGCCAGCAGTGAAGCGGGAGGGGACAATTCACCCCTCCACTTT. Its translation is CASSEAGGDNSPLHF.

This chain joins TRBV18 and TRBJ1-3; 7 nucleotides line up with TRBD1. V lost 2 bases, J lost 3 bases, and 7 bases stayed unmatched. The CDR3 consists of 16 residues. Germline CDR1 KGHSH, CDR2 LQKENI. CDR3 sequence: CASSPTPDRVGNTIYF. The CDR3 DNA is TGTGCCAGCTCACCAACTCCCGACAGGGTTGGAAACACCATATATTTT.

The rearrangement links TRBV4-2 to TRBJ1-4; D is perhaps TRBD1 (5 bases). This CDR3 has 16 amino acids. From germline, CDR1 is LGHNA and CDR2 YNFKEQ. The V end lost 3 bases, the J end lost 8 bases, and 19 bases lay between the germline ends. DNA of the CDR3: TGTGCCAGCAGCCAGGAGGGGACCCGGGTGATCGAAAAACTGTTTTTT. Translating gives CASSQEGTRVIEKLFF.